This TCR beta chain was identified during a study of cytomegalovirus exposure and HLA in healthy donors. 13 Jbeta primers and 60 Vbeta primers were used for the PCR. Repertoires were generated with immunoSEQ multiplex PCR, while TCRdb's copy carries only in-frame clones and drops some. The data hold about 150,000 clones, with around 72% observed a single time. The germline V and J ends were trimmed by 0 bases and 5 bases, with 12 bases remaining between them. The CDR3 has 14 amino acids. Germline V gene sequence: CDR1 GTSNPN, CDR2 SVGIG (reference sequence). The source material was PBMCs. The V and J genes are TRBV30 and TRBJ2-3; D remains ambiguous. This receptor was taken from a woman aged 50 to 65 in good health and CMV-seropositive. The CDR3 reads CAWSVDMAGDTQYF. The CDR3 nucleotides read TGTGCCTGGAGTGTAGATATGGCAGGAGATACGCAGTATTTT. Full variable domain (remainder filled in from reference TRBV30 and TRBJ2-3): SQTIHQWPATLVQPVGSPLSLECTVEGTSNPNLYWYRQAAGRGLQLLFYSVGIGQISSEVPQNLSASRPQDRQFILSSKKLLLSDSGFYLCAWSVDMAGDTQYFGPGTRLTVL.